Below, one T cell receptor beta chain is given with its context. Its target is not known. The data are from a study of cytomegalovirus exposure and HLA in healthy donors. Study-level findings and limits: It has been reported that TCR beta sequences accurately predicted the HLA-A and HLA-B alleles of most subjects. TRBV6-2, TRBV6-3 and other indistinguishable V segments were excluded. A later analysis linked a missense variant in DCLRE1C to the trimming of TCR beta V and J genes. Several of the most significant clusters were apparently associated with common viral pathogens in a later analysis.

The PCR ran on 60 Vbeta and 13 Jbeta primers. The assay was immunoSEQ multiplex PCR, and TCRdb's table has in-frame clones only and misses some. In the table there are 110,000 to 150,000 clones, roughly 75% of which are singletons. From germline, CDR1 is WSHSY and CDR2 SAAADI. This CDR3 has 16 residues. V shed 1 base and J 6 bases; nucleotides not matched to a gene: 7. Sequenced material: PBMCs. The receptor comes from a middle-aged man in good health and CMV-seronegative. The chain has TRBV10-2 and TRBJ2-5, with 11 bases fitting TRBD2. The CDR3 protein is CASSELAGGLTKTQYF. The DNA of the CDR3 is TGCGCCAGCAGTGAGTTAGCGGGGGGGCTCACGAAGACCCAGTACTTC.